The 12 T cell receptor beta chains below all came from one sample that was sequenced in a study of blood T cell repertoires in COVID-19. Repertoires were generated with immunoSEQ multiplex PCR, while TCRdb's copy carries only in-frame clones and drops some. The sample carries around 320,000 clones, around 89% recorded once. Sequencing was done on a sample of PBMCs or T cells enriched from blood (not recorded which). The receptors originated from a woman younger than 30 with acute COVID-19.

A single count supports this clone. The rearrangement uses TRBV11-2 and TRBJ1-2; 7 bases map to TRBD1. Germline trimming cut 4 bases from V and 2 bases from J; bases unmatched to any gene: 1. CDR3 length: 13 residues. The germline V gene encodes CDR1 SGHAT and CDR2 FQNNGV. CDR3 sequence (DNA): TGTGCCAGCAGCTCGGGACAGAACTATGGCTACACCTTC. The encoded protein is CASSSGQNYGYTF.

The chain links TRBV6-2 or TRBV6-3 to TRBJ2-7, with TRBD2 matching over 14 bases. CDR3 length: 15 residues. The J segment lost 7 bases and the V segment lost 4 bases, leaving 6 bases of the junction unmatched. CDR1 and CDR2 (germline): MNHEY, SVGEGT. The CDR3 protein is CASSSLGTSGREQYF. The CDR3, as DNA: TGTGCCAGCAGTTCCCTTGGGACTAGCGGGAGAGAGCAGTACTTC.

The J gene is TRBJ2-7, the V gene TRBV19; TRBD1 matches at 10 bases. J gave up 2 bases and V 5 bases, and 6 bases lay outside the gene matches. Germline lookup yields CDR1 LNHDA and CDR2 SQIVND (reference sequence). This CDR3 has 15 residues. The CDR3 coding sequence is TGTGCCAGTAGTCCCGGGACAGGGGTAACCTACGAGCAGTACTTC. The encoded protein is CASSPGTGVTYEQYF. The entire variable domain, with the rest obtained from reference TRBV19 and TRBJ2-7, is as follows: DGGITQSPKYLFRKEGQNVTLSCEQNLNHDAMYWYRQDPGQGLRLIYYSQIVNDFQKGDIAEGYSVSREKKESFPLTVTSAQKNPTAFYLCASSPGTGVTYEQYFGPGTRLTVT.

CDR3 nucleotides: TGTGCCAGCACGGAGGGCCCCAGGACCGGGGAGCTGTTTTTT. Encoded protein: CASTEGPRTGELFF. The J gene is TRBJ2-2, the V gene TRBV28; D perhaps matches TRBD2 (6 bases). The V end lost 7 bases, the J end lost 5 bases, and 14 bases lay between the germline ends. The CDR3 totals 14 residues. The V gene's germline CDR1 is MDHEN and CDR2 SYDVKM.

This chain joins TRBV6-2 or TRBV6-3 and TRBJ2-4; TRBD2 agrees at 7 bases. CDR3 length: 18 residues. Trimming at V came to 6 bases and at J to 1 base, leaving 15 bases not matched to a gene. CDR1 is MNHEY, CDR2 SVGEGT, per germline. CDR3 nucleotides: TGTGCCAGCAGCCCTCCTCGAGGCGGGAGAGGCGCCAAAAACATTCAGTACTTC. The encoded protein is CASSPPRGGRGAKNIQYF.

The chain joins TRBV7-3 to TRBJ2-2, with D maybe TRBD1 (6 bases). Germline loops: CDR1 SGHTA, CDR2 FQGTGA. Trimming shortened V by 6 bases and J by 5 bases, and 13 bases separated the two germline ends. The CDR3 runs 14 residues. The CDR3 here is CASRGTRNTGELFF. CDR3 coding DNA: TGTGCCAGCAGAGGGACACGGAATACCGGGGAGCTGTTTTTT.

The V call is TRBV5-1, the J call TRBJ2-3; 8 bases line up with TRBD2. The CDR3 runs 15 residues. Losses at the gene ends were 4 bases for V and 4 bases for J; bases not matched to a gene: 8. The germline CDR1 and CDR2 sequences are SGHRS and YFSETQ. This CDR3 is CASSPALAGADTQYF. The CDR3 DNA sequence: TGCGCCAGCAGCCCAGCTCTAGCGGGTGCAGATACGCAGTATTTT.

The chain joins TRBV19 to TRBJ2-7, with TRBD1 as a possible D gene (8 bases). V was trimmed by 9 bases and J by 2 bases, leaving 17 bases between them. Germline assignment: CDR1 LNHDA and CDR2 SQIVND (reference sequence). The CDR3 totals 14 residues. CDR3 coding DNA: TGTGCCAGCAGTGGAACAGGGGGGGCCTACGAGCAGTACTTC. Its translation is CASSGTGGAYEQYF.

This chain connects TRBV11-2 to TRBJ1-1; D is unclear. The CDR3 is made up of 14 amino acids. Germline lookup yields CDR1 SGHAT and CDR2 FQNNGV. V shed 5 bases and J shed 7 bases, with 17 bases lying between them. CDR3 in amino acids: CASSLSILSREAFF. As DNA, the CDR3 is TGTGCCAGCAGCCTATCTATCCTATCTCGTGAAGCTTTCTTT.

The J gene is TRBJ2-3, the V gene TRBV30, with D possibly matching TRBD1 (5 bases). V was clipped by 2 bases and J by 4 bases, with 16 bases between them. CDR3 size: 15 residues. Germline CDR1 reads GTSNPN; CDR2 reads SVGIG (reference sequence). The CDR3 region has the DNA TGTGCCTGGAGTCTGGGGCTCCTAGGCGCAGATACGCAGTATTTT. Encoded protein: CAWSLGLLGADTQYF. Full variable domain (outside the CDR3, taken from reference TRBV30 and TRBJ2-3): SQTIHQWPATLVQPVGSPLSLECTVEGTSNPNLYWYRQAAGRGLQLLFYSVGIGQISSEVPQNLSASRPQDRQFILSSKKLLLSDSGFYLCAWSLGLLGADTQYFGPGTRLTVL.

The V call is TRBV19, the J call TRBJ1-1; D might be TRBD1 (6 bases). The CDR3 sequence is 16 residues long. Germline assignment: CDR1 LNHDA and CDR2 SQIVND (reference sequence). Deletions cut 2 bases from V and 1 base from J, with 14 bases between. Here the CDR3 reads CASSIMPGQKNTEAFF. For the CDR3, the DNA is TGTGCCAGTAGTATAATGCCGGGACAAAAGAACACTGAAGCTTTCTTT.

The CDR3 DNA is TGTGCCAGCAGCTTAGAGATGACAGGGGTCTATGGCTACACCTTC. This codes for CASSLEMTGVYGYTF. The rearrangement links TRBV7-9 to TRBJ1-2; 8 bases are a match to TRBD1. V trimming: 1 base; J trimming: 4 bases; junction bases outside the gene matches: 5. The germline CDR1 and CDR2 sequences are SEHNR and FQNEAQ (reference sequence). The CDR3 is made up of 15 amino acids.